The rows below give T cell receptor beta chains drawn from one sample of a study of Siglec-9 on CD8 T cells in melanoma. The protocol was immunoSEQ multiplex PCR, while the TCRdb copy is restricted to in-frame clones and leaves out a portion. Of 25,000 to 30,000 clones in the sample, around three quarters were seen once. The sequencing input was Siglec-9- CD8+ T cells sorted from blood. The source is a human donor in good health. Both conserved end residues are part of each CDR3. Each record gives: V gene, J gene, D gene, clone size, CDR3 DNA, CDR3 protein. The D gene is left open where the match is weak. Only part of the rows carry a size: once, few, many, or a class if the clone is expanded.

TRBV4-1,TRBJ2-3,TRBD2,.,TGCGCCAGCAGCCTGAAGACTAGCGGGAGACCAGATACGCAGTATTTT,CASSLKTSGRPDTQYF
TRBV5-5,TRBJ2-3,.,.,TGTGCCAGCAGCGGATGGGACACAGATACGCAGTATTTT,CASSGWDTDTQYF
TRBV27,TRBJ2-4,TRBD1,.,TGTGCCAGCCGAGGGGGCGGCAAAAACATTCAGTACTTC,CASRGGGKNIQYF
TRBV30,TRBJ2-7,.,.,TGTGCCTGGAGTGTCCGGGATCGCGAGCAGTACTTC,CAWSVRDREQYF
TRBV4-1,TRBJ1-2,.,.,TGCGCCAGCAGCCAAGATGGCAGGGCGGGGTTCTATGGCTACACCTTC,CASSQDGRAGFYGYTF
TRBV19,TRBJ1-2,.,.,TGTGCCAGTAGTATATGGGCAGGGGACTATGGCTACACCTTC,CASSIWAGDYGYTF
TRBV7-8,TRBJ2-5,.,.,TGTGCCAGCAGCTTATATCAGAGCCAAGAGACCCAGTACTTC,CASSLYQSQETQYF
TRBV2,TRBJ2-1,.,.,TGTGCCAGCAGCCCAGGAAGTCACAATGAGCAGTTCTTC,CASSPGSHNEQFF
TRBV6-6,TRBJ1-4,.,.,TGTGCCAGCAGTTACTCAACAGGGGAAAAACTGTTTTTT,CASSYSTGEKLFF
TRBV29-1,TRBJ1-1,.,.,TGCAGCGCATTTATGAACACTGAAGCTTTCTTT,CSAFMNTEAFF
TRBV4-1,TRBJ2-7,.,once,TGCGCCAGCAGCCAAGAGGGGGATTTATACGAGCAGTACTTC,CASSQEGDLYEQYF
TRBV28,TRBJ2-3,TRBD2,.,TGTGCCAGCAGTCATAGCGGGGGGAGCACAGATACGCAGTATTTT,CASSHSGGSTDTQYF
TRBV7-9,TRBJ2-7,.,once,TGTGCCAGCAGCAAAGGGGGTGGGGAGCAGTACTTC,CASSKGGGEQYF
TRBV6-5,TRBJ1-6,TRBD1,.,TGTGCCAGCAGTACCGGGACAGGGCCTTATTCACCCCTCCACTTT,CASSTGTGPYSPLHF
TRBV11-2,TRBJ1-1,.,once,TGTGCCAGCAGCTTAGTGAATATATATGAAGCTTTCTTT,CASSLVNIYEAFF
TRBV7-9,TRBJ2-6,.,few,TGTGCCAGCAGCTCACAAATATCAGGGGAAAAAGGTGTCGTCCTGACTTTC,CASSSQISGEKGVVLTF
TRBV9,TRBJ1-2,.,.,TGTGCCAGCAAGGGGACAGGCTACACCTTC,CASKGTGYTF
TRBV6-1,TRBJ1-1,.,.,TGTGCCAGCAGCCAAAGGGGCACTGAAGCTTTCTTT,CASSQRGTEAFF
TRBV9,TRBJ1-5,.,.,TGTGCCAGCAGCGCCGACAACAGCAATCAGCCCCAGCATTTT,CASSADNSNQPQHF
TRBV30,TRBJ2-1,.,.,TGTGCCTGGACCTGGGGTCCCGACAATGAGCAGTTCTTC,CAWTWGPDNEQFF
TRBV5-6,TRBJ1-1,.,.,TGTGCCAGCAGCTTCCTGGGCCAGGGACCCCTCTTT,CASSFLGQGPLF
TRBV19,TRBJ2-7,.,.,TGTGCCAGTAGTATAGGGGCCCCACTCGAGCAGTACTTC,CASSIGAPLEQYF
TRBV6-5,TRBJ1-2,.,.,TGTGCCAGCAGCTCATTAGGGGGGGCGAATGGCTACACCTTC,CASSSLGGANGYTF
TRBV4-1,TRBJ2-1,TRBD2,.,TGCGCCAGCAGCCAACTAGCGGGGGGGCTGGATGAGCAGTTCTTC,CASSQLAGGLDEQFF
TRBV7-9,TRBJ2-6,.,.,TGTGCCAGCAGTCCCCCGCCTCTCTCTGGGGCCAACGTCCTGACTTTC,CASSPPPLSGANVLTF
TRBV7-9,TRBJ2-5,.,.,TGTGCCAGCAAAGACCGGGACTCCCAGGTGTCCCAGTACTTC,CASKDRDSQVSQYF
TRBV28,TRBJ2-1,.,.,TGTGCCAGCAGTTTACAGGGGGGATACAATGAGCAGTTCTTC,CASSLQGGYNEQFF
TRBV27,TRBJ2-7,.,.,TGTGCCAGCAGTTTATCGACCACCGGGTACGAGCAGTACTTC,CASSLSTTGYEQYF
TRBV5-8,TRBJ1-1,.,few,TGTGCCAGCAGCTTGGACAAGAACACTGAAGCTTTCTTT,CASSLDKNTEAFF
TRBV19,TRBJ1-5,.,once,TGTGCCAGTAGTATGGGGGGATTCAGCAATCAGCCCCAGCATTTT,CASSMGGFSNQPQHF
TRBV4-1,TRBJ2-2,.,few,TGCGCCAGCAGCCAAGGGACATTGAACACCGGGGAGCTGTTTTTT,CASSQGTLNTGELFF
TRBV12-5,TRBJ2-1,TRBD2,few,TGTGCTAGTGGTTTCGGGCTAGCGGGGAATGAGCAGTTCTTC,CASGFGLAGNEQFF
TRBV25-1,TRBJ1-2,TRBD1,.,TGTGCCAGCAGTGAATTCCGGACAGGCCCACAAGGCTACACCTTC,CASSEFRTGPQGYTF
TRBV20-1,TRBJ2-1,.,.,TGCAGTGCTAGGCAGGGAAGTGAGCAGTTCTTC,CSARQGSEQFF
TRBV4-1,TRBJ2-3,TRBD2,.,TGCGCCAGCAGCCAAGACGACAGCGGGGGCGTAGATACGCAGTATTTT,CASSQDDSGGVDTQYF
TRBV19,TRBJ1-1,TRBD1,few,TGTGCCAGTAGTATGACAGGGTCCGTGAACACTGAAGCTTTCTTT,CASSMTGSVNTEAFF
TRBV30,TRBJ2-7,.,.,TGTGCCTACAACACACAGGCGATAAGCTACGAGCAGTACTTC,CAYNTQAISYEQYF
TRBV19,TRBJ2-1,TRBD2,once,TGTGCCAGTAGTATAGACGCTAGCGGGAGGGCCCCCTATGAGCAGTTCTTC,CASSIDASGRAPYEQFF
TRBV7-2,TRBJ2-3,TRBD1,few,TGTGCCAGCAGCTCCGAGCGTGGGACAGAGAACACAGATACGCAGTATTTT,CASSSERGTENTDTQYF
TRBV2,TRBJ1-2,TRBD1,.,TGTGCCAGGGGACAGGGCCTCTATGGCTACACCTTC,CARGQGLYGYTF
TRBV10-3,TRBJ2-7,TRBD1,.,TGTGCCATCAGTGAGAGGGACAGGGATCCCTACGAGCAGTACTTC,CAISERDRDPYEQYF